This TCR beta chain was documented in a study of tumor-infiltrating lymphocytes in primary liver carcinoma. The overall study: Sample counts of productive TCRbeta reads spanned roughly 3.5 to 8 million; these counts were similar across tissue types.

A word on this clonotype: One junction end does not reproduce the germline sequence, and a read error may be involved.

The source of the blood RNA was unsorted whole blood, and germline DNA was extracted as well. The CDR3 spans 14 residues. CDR1 is SGHVS, CDR2 FQNEAQ, per germline. Total RNA amounting to 500 ng was the source from which TCR beta cDNA was made with a constant-region primer. For TCR beta, libraries were produced by three nested multiplex PCR rounds using slightly modified ARM-PCR. It was with TRBV1-TRBV30 forward primers and a C-beta reverse primer that the first two PCR rounds were run, at around 11 cycles each. TCRdb processed the multiplex PCR reads anew with MiXCR; each CDR3 protein has one entry. This sample yields approximately 310,000 distinct CDR3 sequences, of which about 60% are seen a single time; approximately 9.4% belongs to the top ten.

V usage is TRBV7-8 and J usage is TRBJ2-7; D assignment may be TRBD1 or TRBD2 (5 bases each). The clonotype originates from a man aged 40-50 years with primary liver carcinoma and hepatitis B virus infection. The specimen was peripheral blood. Here the CDR3 DNA reads TGTGCCAACAGCCGGGACGAAAGGGCGTACGAGCCGTACTTC. Its protein is CANSRDERAYEPYF.